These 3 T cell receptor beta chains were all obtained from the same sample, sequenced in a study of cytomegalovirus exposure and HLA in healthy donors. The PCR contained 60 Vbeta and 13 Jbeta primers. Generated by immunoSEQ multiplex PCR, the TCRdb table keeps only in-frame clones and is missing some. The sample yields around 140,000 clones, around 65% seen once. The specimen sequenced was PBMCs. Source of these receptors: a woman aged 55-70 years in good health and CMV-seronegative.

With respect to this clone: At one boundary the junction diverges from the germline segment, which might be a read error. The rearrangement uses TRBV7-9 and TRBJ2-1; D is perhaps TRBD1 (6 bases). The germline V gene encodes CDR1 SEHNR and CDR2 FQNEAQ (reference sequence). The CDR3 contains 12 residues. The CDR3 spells CSSSLEGTMGFF. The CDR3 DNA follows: TGTTCCAGCAGCTTAGAAGGGACAATGGGGTTCTTC.

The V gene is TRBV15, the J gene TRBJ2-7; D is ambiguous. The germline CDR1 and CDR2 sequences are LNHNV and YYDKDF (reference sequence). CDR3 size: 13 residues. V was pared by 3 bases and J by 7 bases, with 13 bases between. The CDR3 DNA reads TGTGCCACCAGCAGTACTACCCCCTTGGAGCAGTACTTC. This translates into CATSSTTPLEQYF.

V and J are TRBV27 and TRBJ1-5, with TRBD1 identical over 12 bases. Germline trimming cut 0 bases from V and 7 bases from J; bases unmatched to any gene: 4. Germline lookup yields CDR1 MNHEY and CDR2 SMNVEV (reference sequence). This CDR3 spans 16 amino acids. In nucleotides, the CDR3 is TGTGCCAGCAGTTTATCCGGGACAGGGGGCAGGCAGCCCCAGCATTTT. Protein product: CASSLSGTGGRQPQHF.